This T cell receptor beta chain was observed in a study of PD-1 blockade in classical Hodgkin lymphoma. Findings and caveats of the study: Compared with baseline, CD4+ but not CD8+ TCR diversity had risen significantly by C4D1. Newly diagnosed patients had baseline TCR diversity that was reportedly lower than that of healthy donors. Lower baseline TCR diversity marked trial partial responders and progressors.

This clone was seen a few times. As yet, its antigen is unknown. Following autologous stem cell transplantation, relapse occurred in every patient, and exposure to brentuximab vedotin varied. Profiling relied on immunoSEQ multiplex PCR, and the TCRdb table lists in-frame clones only, not all of them. Of approximately 32,000 clones listed, around four fifths are singletons. This TCR was sampled from a human donor with classical Hodgkin lymphoma. The sample was peripheral blood mononuclear cells (PBMCs), taken at baseline.

CDR3 in amino acids: CASTAGASSPLHF. In DNA, the CDR3 is TGTGCCAGTACAGCGGGGGCGTCTTCACCCCTCCACTTT. The chain carries TRBV6-5 and TRBJ1-6; tentatively, D is TRBD1 (6 bases). V lost 9 bases, J lost 9 bases, and 15 bases lay in between. This CDR3 has 13 amino acids. Germline V lookup: CDR1 MNHEY, CDR2 SVGAGI.